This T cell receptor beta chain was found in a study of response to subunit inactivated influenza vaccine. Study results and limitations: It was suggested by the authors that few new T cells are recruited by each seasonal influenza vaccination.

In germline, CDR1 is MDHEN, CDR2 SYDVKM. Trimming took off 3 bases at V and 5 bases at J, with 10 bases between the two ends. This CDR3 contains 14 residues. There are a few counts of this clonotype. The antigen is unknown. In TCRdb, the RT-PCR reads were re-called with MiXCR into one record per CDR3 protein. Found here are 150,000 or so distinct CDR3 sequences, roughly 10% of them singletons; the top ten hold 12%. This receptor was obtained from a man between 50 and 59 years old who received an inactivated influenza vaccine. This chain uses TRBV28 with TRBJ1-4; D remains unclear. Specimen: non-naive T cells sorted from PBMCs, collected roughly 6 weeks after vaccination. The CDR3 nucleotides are TGTGCCAGCAGTTTCTGGACGAACAATGAAAAACTGTTTTTT. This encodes CASSFWTNNEKLFF.